This T cell receptor (beta chain) was sequenced for a study of T cells in Graves' hyperthyroidism and ophthalmopathy. CDR1 MGHRA and CDR2 YSYEKL come from the germline V gene. The CDR3 sequence is 15 residues long. V lost 4 bases and J lost 8; bases outside the gene matches: 13. This clonotype turned up a few times. The source material, RNA transcripts, was used to amplify TCR beta CDR3 regions. Primed by the HTBI set, a first-round RT-PCR was run on the TCR CDR3. TCRdb used MiXCR to reprocess the multiplex PCR reads, holding one entry per CDR3 protein. The data hold a few hundred thousand distinct CDR3 sequences, with 19% observed a single time.

This receptor was obtained from a woman aged 18-29 years with Graves' hyperthyroidism. The chain couples TRBV4-1 to TRBJ1-1, with 7 bases fitting TRBD1. What was sequenced was blood. The CDR3 coding sequence is TGCGCCAGCAGCCTACCTTGGGACAGTTCAAAGGAAGCTTTCTTT. Residues: CASSLPWDSSKEAFF.